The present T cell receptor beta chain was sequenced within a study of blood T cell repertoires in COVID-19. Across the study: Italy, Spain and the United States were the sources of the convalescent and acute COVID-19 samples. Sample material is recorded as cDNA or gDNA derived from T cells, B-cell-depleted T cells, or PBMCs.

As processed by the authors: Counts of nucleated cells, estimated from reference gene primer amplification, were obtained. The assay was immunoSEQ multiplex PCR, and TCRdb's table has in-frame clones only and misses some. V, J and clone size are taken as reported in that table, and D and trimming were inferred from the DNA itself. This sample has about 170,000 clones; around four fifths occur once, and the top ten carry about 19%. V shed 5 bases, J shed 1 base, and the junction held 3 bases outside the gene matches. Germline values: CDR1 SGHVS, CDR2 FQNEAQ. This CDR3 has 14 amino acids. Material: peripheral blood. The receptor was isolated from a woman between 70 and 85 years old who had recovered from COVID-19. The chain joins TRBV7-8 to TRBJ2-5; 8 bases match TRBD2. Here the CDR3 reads CASSRGGPQETQYF. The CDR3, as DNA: TGTGCCAGCAGCCGGGGGGGTCCCCAAGAGACCCAGTACTTC.